This TCR beta chain appears in the sequencing data of a study of blood T cell repertoires in COVID-19. Only in-frame clones appear in the TCRdb table, and some are missing; sequencing was by immunoSEQ multiplex PCR. The sample lists fewer than 300,000 clones, under 90% occurring once. Recruits, aged about 18 to 89 years, lived in 25 or so US areas. CDR1 and CDR2 from the germline V gene are PRHDT and FYEKMQ (reference sequence). The trim removed 6 bases at V and 4 bases at J, leaving 4 bases unmatched. The CDR3 covers 13 residues. The origin of this receptor is a man between 18 and 29 years old who had recovered from COVID-19. Material: PBMCs or T cells enriched from blood (not recorded which). The chain carries TRBV13 and TRBJ1-2; 8 nucleotides agree with TRBD1. The DNA of the CDR3 is TGTGCCAGCAGGGAAGGACAGGGCTATGGCTACACCTTC. Amino acid sequence: CASREGQGYGYTF. The entire variable domain, with the rest obtained from reference TRBV13 and TRBJ1-2, is as follows: AAGVIQSPRHLIKEKRETATLKCYPIPRHDTVYWYQQGPGQDPQFLISFYEKMQSDKGSIPDRFSAQQFSDYHSELNMSSLELGDSALYFCASREGQGYGYTFGSGTRLTVV.